This paragraph reports one T cell receptor beta chain. This entry is derived from a study of shared clonotypes between healthy human individuals. Assay: immunoSEQ multiplex PCR; the TCRdb copy retains only in-frame clones and omits some. The sample has hundreds of thousands of clones, just over 90% seen once; the top ten hold nearly 25%. Naive CD8 isolation took CD45RO-negative cells positively selected for CCR7 and excluded terminally differentiated effector memory CD45RA+ cells. This CDR3 region has 15 residues. Sequencing was done on a sample of naive CD8+ T cells sorted from blood. The rearrangement links TRBV21-1 to TRBJ2-3; the D call in the table, TRBD1, was not verified against the DNA. TRBV21-1 represents a pseudogene. This clonotype originated in a man aged 30 to 45 in good health. The CDR3 spells CATLQGAPSTDTQYF. The CDR3, as DNA: TGTGCCACCTTACAGGGTGCTCCTAGCACAGATACGCAGTATTTT.